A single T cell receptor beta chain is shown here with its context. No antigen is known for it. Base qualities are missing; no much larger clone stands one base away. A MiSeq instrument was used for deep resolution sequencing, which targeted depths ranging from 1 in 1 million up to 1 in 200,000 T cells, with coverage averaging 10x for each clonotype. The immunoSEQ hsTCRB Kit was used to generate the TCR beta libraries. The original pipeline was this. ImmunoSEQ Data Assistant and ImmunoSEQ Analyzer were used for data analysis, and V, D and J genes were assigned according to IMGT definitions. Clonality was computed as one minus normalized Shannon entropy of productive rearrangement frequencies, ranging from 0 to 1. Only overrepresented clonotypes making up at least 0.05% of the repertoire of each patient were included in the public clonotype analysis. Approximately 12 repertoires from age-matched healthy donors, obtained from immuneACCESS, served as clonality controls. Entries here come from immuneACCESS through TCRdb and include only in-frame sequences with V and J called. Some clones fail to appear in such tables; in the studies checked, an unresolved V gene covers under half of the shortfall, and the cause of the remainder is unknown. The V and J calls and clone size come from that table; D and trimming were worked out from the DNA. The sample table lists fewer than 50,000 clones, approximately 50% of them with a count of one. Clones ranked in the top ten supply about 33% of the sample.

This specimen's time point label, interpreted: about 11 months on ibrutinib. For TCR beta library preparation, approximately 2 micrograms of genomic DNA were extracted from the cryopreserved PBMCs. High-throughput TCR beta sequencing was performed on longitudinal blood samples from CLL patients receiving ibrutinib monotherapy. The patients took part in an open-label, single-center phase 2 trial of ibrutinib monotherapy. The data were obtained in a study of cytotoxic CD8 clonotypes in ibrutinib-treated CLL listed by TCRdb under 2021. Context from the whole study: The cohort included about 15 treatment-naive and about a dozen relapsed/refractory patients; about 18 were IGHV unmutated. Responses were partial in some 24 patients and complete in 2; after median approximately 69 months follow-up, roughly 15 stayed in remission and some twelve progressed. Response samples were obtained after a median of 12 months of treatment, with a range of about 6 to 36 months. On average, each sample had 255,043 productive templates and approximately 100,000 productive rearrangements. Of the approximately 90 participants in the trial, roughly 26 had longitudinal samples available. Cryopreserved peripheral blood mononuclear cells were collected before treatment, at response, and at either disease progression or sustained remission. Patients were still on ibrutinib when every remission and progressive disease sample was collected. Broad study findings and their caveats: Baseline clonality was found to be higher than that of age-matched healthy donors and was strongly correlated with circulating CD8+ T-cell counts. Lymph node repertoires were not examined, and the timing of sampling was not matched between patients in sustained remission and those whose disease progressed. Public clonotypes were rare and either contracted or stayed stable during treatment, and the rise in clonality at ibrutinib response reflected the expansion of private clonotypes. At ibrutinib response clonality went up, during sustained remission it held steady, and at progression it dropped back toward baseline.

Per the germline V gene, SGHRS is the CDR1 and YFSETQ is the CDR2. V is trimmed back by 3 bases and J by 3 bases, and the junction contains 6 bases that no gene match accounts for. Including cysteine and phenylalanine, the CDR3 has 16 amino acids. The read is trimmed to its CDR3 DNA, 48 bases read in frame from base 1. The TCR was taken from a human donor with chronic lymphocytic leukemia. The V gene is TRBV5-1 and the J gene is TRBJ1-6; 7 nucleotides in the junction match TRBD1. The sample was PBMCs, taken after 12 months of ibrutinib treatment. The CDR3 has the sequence CASSSGQEIYNSPLHF. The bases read TGCGCCAGCAGCTCCGGACAGGAAATCTATAATTCACCCCTCCACTTT.